Following are 22 T cell receptor beta chains from one sample sequenced in a study of blood T cell repertoires in COVID-19. This table comes from immunoSEQ multiplex PCR, and its TCRdb copy is limited to in-frame clones, with some not included. The data contain about 380,000 clones, roughly 90% of them singletons. Sequenced sample: PBMCs or T cells enriched from blood (not recorded which). The receptor set was obtained from a woman aged 25 to 39 who had recovered from COVID-19.

This clone was found a few times. This chain connects TRBV28 to TRBJ1-2; 7 bases align to TRBD1. Germline lookup yields CDR1 MDHEN and CDR2 SYDVKM. The CDR3 has 14 amino acids. Trimming cost V 4 bases and J 5 bases; bases outside gene matches: 7. The CDR3 sequence is CASSSTGAGYGYTF. DNA for the CDR3: TGTGCCAGCAGTTCAACAGGGGCGGGGTATGGCTACACCTTC.

This chain uses TRBV11-3 with TRBJ2-1, with D perhaps TRBD1 (5 bases). The CDR3 is 14 residues long. Germline V gene data show CDR1 as SGHNT and CDR2 as YENEEA. The V end was cut by 2 bases, the J end by 7 bases, with 12 bases between. The CDR3 DNA follows: TGTGCCAGCAGCTTATTCCCTGGGGCAAATGAGCAGTTCTTC. The encoded protein is CASSLFPGANEQFF.

This sequence joins TRBV7-6 and TRBJ2-1; 7 bases are a match to TRBD1. The trim removed 4 bases at V and 9 bases at J, leaving 3 bases unmatched. The CDR3 contains 12 residues. Germline V gene data show CDR1 as SGHVS and CDR2 as FNYEAQ. As DNA, the CDR3 is TGTGCCAGCAGCTCGGGACAGCTTGAGCAGTTCTTC. Its protein is CASSSGQLEQFF.

The rearrangement joins TRBV28 to TRBJ1-5; possible D gene TRBD1, 5 bases. Germline-derived CDR1 and CDR2 are MDHEN and SYDVKM. The CDR3 length is 17 residues. Trimming took off 2 bases at V and 0 bases at J, with 14 bases between the two ends. Here the CDR3 reads CASSLIVGPDSNQPQHF. The CDR3 DNA reads as TGTGCCAGCAGTTTAATCGTGGGGCCTGATAGCAATCAGCCCCAGCATTTT.

The V call is TRBV3-1 (or the pseudogene TRBV3-2), the J call TRBJ1-6; TRBD1 is a possible D gene (5 bases). The CDR3 length is 15 residues. Germline assignment: CDR1 LGHDT and CDR2 YNNKEL (reference sequence). The V end was cut by 1 base, the J end by 7 bases, with 11 bases between. CDR3 sequence (DNA): TGTGCCAGCAGCCAAGGCTCAGGGTCAAATTCACCCCTCCACTTT. Its protein is CASSQGSGSNSPLHF.

The chain links TRBV2 to TRBJ2-2, with 8 bases lining up with TRBD1. J was trimmed by 3 bases and V by 4 bases; bases with no gene match: 4. Germline loops: CDR1 SNHLY, CDR2 FYNNEI. CDR3 length: 15 residues. The CDR3 sequence is CASSVGTGYTGELFF. Here the CDR3 DNA reads TGTGCCAGCAGTGTAGGGACAGGATACACCGGGGAGCTGTTTTTT.

The chain's CDR3 is CASSLNGARDEKLFF. CDR3 in DNA: TGTGCCAGCAGCTTAAATGGGGCACGGGATGAAAAACTGTTTTTT. This chain uses TRBV7-9 with TRBJ1-4; TRBD1 is a possible D gene (5 bases). V lost 2 bases and J 6 bases, leaving 13 bases between the germline ends. Per germline, CDR1 SEHNR and CDR2 FQNEAQ (reference sequence). CDR3 length: 15 amino acids.

This clone was recorded a few times. The rearrangement links TRBV6-5 to TRBJ2-5; a possible D gene is TRBD1 (6 bases). V lost 7 bases and J 1 base, leaving 13 bases between the germline ends. The V gene's germline CDR1 is MNHEY and CDR2 SVGAGI. This CDR3 has 14 residues. CDR3 loop: CASTEGTIQETQYF. CDR3 DNA sequence: TGTGCCAGCACCGAAGGGACAATCCAAGAGACCCAGTACTTC.

The rearrangement links TRBV4-2 to TRBJ1-1; 9 nucleotides line up with TRBD1. Germline values: CDR1 LGHNA, CDR2 YNFKEQ. This CDR3 has 14 amino acids. Trimming at V came to 1 base and at J to 7 bases, leaving 4 bases not matched to a gene. CDR3: CASSQGDRGIEAFF. The CDR3 coding sequence is TGTGCCAGCAGCCAAGGTGACAGGGGGATTGAAGCTTTCTTT.

The V and J genes are TRBV19 and TRBJ2-7, with D possibly TRBD2 on 5 matching bases. V was pared by 4 bases and J by 5 bases, with 12 bases between. From germline, CDR1 is LNHDA and CDR2 SQIVND (reference sequence). The CDR3 runs 13 residues. The CDR3 sequence: CASSTGRRHEQYF. The DNA of the CDR3 is TGTGCCAGTAGTACTGGGAGAAGGCACGAGCAGTACTTC.

CDR3 DNA: TGTGCCAGCAGCGAAAGAAGGACACCTGAAGCTTTCTTT. Its protein product is CASSERRTPEAFF. The V and J genes are TRBV28 and TRBJ1-1; D is perhaps TRBD1 (5 bases). Germline CDR1 reads MDHEN; CDR2 reads SYDVKM. V was cut by 6 bases and J by 6 bases, with 14 bases left in between. This CDR3 is built from 13 residues.

The chain recombines TRBV6-5 with TRBJ1-2, with a possible D match to TRBD1 (5 bases). The length of the CDR3 is 13 residues. Deletions cut 5 bases from V and 8 bases from J, with 15 bases between. From germline, CDR1 is MNHEY and CDR2 SVGAGI. CDR3 nucleotides: TGTGCCAGCAGTCCCACGGGGGTGAGCGGCTACACCTTC. It yields the protein CASSPTGVSGYTF.

The V call is TRBV28, the J call TRBJ2-7; D is perhaps TRBD2 (5 bases). The CDR3 is 15 amino acids. Trimming shortened V by 5 bases and J by 1 base, and 15 bases separated the two germline ends. The germline V gene encodes CDR1 MDHEN and CDR2 SYDVKM. The chain's CDR3 is CASSLSSLGSYEQYF. The CDR3 nucleotides read TGTGCCAGCAGTCTCTCTAGCCTTGGGTCCTACGAGCAGTACTTC. Full variable domain (outside the CDR3, taken from reference TRBV28 and TRBJ2-7): DVKVTQSSRYLVKRTGEKVFLECVQDMDHENMFWYRQDPGLGLRLIYFSYDVKMKEKGDIPEGYSVSREKKERFSLILESASTNQTSMYLCASSLSSLGSYEQYFGPGTRLTVT.

The CDR3 here is CASSAGGGSVETQYF. The CDR3 DNA reads TGTGCCAGCAGCGCCGGCGGGGGGTCGGTGGAGACCCAGTACTTC. The chain is built from TRBV9 and TRBJ2-5; 8 bases agree with TRBD2. The CDR3 extends over 15 amino acids. The junction had 9 bases not matched to a gene; V was cut back by 3 bases and J by 5 bases. Germline-derived CDR1 and CDR2 are SGDLS and YYNGEE.

The chain carries TRBV5-6 and TRBJ2-5, with 13 bases that match TRBD2. J lost 4 bases, V lost 9 bases, and 9 bases had no gene match. The V gene's germline CDR1 is SGHDT and CDR2 YYEEEE. CDR3 length equals 15 residues. CDR3 nucleotide sequence: TGTGCCACAGGACTAGCGGGAGAAGGGCGAGAGACCCAGTACTTC. Translation gives CATGLAGEGRETQYF.

The chain links TRBV28 to TRBJ2-5; the D gene is possibly TRBD1 (6 bases). Germline V gene sequence: CDR1 MDHEN, CDR2 SYDVKM. CDR3 length: 14 residues. The V end lost 9 bases, the J end lost 1 base, and 15 bases lay between the germline ends. CDR3 sequence reads: CASIPAGVQETQYF. The CDR3 nucleotides read TGTGCCAGTATTCCTGCAGGGGTCCAAGAGACCCAGTACTTC. The full variable domain, its missing parts supplied by reference TRBV28 and TRBJ2-5, is DVKVTQSSRYLVKRTGEKVFLECVQDMDHENMFWYRQDPGLGLRLIYFSYDVKMKEKGDIPEGYSVSREKKERFSLILESASTNQTSMYLCASIPAGVQETQYFGPGTRLLVL.

This chain joins TRBV7-9 and TRBJ2-1; 11 positions agree with TRBD2. Germline V gene data show CDR1 as SEHNR and CDR2 as FQNEAQ (reference sequence). The trim removed 5 bases at V and 5 bases at J, leaving 8 bases unmatched. This CDR3 comprises 16 residues. CDR3: CASSPGLAEVDNEQFF. Here the CDR3 DNA reads TGTGCCAGCAGCCCGGGACTAGCGGAGGTTGACAATGAGCAGTTCTTC.

Of note for this clone: One end of the junction fails to match germline, which may point to a read error. In nucleotides, the CDR3 is TGTGCTAGCAGCTCCCGGACAGGGGAGTCCTACAATGAGCAGTTCTTC. This sequence encodes CASSSRTGESYNEQFF. The chain recombines TRBV7-7 with TRBJ2-1, with 9 nucleotides matching TRBD1. CDR1 is SSHAT and CDR2 is FNYEAQ in the germline V gene (reference sequence). The CDR3 spans 16 residues.

The CDR3 DNA reads as TGCGCCAGCAGCTTGGTTAGCGGTGGTGTAGGAGAGACCCAGTACTTC. Protein: CASSLVSGGVGETQYF. This sequence joins TRBV5-1 and TRBJ2-5; D perhaps matches TRBD2 (6 bases). Per the germline V gene, CDR1 is SGHRS and CDR2 is YFSETQ. Trimming took off 0 bases at V and 4 bases at J, with 16 bases between the two ends. There are 16 residues in the CDR3.

In its sample, this clone was seen a few times. The DNA for the CDR3 is TGTGCCAGCAGCCATGGAGGGAACACCATATATTTT. It codes for CASSHGGNTIYF. The J gene is TRBJ1-3, the V gene TRBV7-6; no firm D call. The length of the CDR3 is 12 residues. Trimming cost V 5 bases and J 7 bases, with 9 bases left between them. The V gene's germline CDR1 is SGHVS and CDR2 FNYEAQ.

This chain joins TRBV2 and TRBJ1-4, with unresolved D. V lost 2 bases to trimming and J lost 3 bases, with 7 bases between them. CDR3 length: 14 amino acids. Germline-derived CDR1 and CDR2 are SNHLY and FYNNEI. CDR3 protein: CASSETGPNEKLFF. The CDR3 DNA sequence: TGTGCCAGCAGTGAAACCGGTCCTAATGAAAAACTGTTTTTT.

Only one count was recorded for this clone. V gene TRBV20-1 combines with J gene TRBJ2-4, with TRBD2 matching over 8 bases. Germline loops: CDR1 DFQATT, CDR2 SNEGSKA (reference sequence). Trimming cost V 5 bases and J 1 base; bases outside gene matches: 13. The CDR3 runs 17 residues. CDR3 DNA: TGCAGTGCTCGTGCCGATAGCCGCGGGGGGGCCAAAAACATTCAGTACTTC. Protein sequence: CSARADSRGGAKNIQYF.